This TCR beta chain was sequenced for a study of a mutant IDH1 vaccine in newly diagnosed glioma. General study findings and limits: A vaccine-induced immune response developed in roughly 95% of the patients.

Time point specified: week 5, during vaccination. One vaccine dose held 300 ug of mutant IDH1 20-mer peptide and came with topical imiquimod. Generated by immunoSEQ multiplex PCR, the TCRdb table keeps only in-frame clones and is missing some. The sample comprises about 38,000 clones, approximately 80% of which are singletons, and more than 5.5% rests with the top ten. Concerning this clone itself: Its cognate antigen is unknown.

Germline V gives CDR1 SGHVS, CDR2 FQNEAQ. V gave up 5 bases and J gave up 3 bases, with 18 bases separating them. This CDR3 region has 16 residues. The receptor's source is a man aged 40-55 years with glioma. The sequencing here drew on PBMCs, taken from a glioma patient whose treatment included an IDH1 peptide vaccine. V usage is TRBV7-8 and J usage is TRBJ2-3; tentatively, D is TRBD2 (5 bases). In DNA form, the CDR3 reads TGTGCCAGCAGCCATTTAGCTACAACGGGGACAGATACGCAGTATTTT. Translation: CASSHLATTGTDTQYF. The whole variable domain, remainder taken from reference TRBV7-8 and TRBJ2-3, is GAGVSQSPRYKVAKRGQDVALRCDPISGHVSLFWYQQALGQGPEFLTYFQNEAQLDKSGLPSDRFFAERPEGSVSTLKIQRTQQEDSAVYLCASSHLATTGTDTQYFGPGTRLTVL.